This TCR beta chain was identified during a study of T cells in Graves' hyperthyroidism and ophthalmopathy. This clonotype appeared many times. Unmatched junction bases numbered 5, after V lost 6 bases and J lost 4 bases. The V gene's germline CDR1 is SEHNR and CDR2 FQNEAQ (reference sequence). The CDR3 has 13 residues. The CDR3 regions of TCR beta were amplified from RNA transcripts. HTBI primers drove first-round RT-PCR of the TCR CDR3. TCRdb processed the multiplex PCR reads anew with MiXCR; each CDR3 protein has one entry. The data contain approximately 640,000 distinct CDR3 sequences, 40% to 55% of them singletons.

This clonotype was sampled from an adult man with Graves' disease, either hyperthyroidism or ophthalmopathy (not recorded which). Input material: peripheral blood or thyroid tissue (not recorded which). J is TRBJ2-7 and V is TRBV7-9, with TRBD1 matching 8 bases. The CDR3 nucleotides are TGTGCCAGCAGTACGGACAGGGCTTACGAGCAGTACTTC. This codes for CASSTDRAYEQYF.